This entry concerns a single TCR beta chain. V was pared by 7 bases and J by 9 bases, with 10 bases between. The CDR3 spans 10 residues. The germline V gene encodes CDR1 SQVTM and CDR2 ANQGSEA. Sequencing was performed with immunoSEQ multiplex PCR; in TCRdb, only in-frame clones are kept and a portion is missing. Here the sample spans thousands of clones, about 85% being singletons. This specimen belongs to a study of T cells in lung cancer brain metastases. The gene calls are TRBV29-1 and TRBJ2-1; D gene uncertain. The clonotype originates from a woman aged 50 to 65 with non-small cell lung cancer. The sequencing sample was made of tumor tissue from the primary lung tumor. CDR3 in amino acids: CSATLGEQFF. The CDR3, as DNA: TGCAGCGCTACGTTGGGTGAGCAGTTCTTC.